Shown below are 9 T cell receptor beta chains from a single sample sequenced in a study of beta chain features in type 1 diabetes. Expressed TCRB transcripts were sequenced because the entire RNA isolate underwent reverse transcription. Data came from immunoSEQ multiplex PCR; TCRdb stores just in-frame clones and leaves some out. The table shows about 340,000 clones, with 7.5% to 9% occurring only once. Material: central memory CD4+ T cells from blood. The receptors originated from a woman aged 18-35 years in good health.

The chain joins TRBV16 to TRBJ1-1; D gene uncertain. The germline CDR1 and CDR2 sequences are KGHSY and FQNENV. The CDR3 length is 15 residues. V dropped 0 bases and J dropped 0 bases, with 8 bases sitting between them. In DNA, the CDR3 is TGTGCCAGCAGCCAATCGGCAGGCATGAACACTGAAGCTTTCTTT. The encoded protein is CASSQSAGMNTEAFF.

This clone has just a few counts. The J gene is TRBJ1-2, the V gene TRBV25-1, with D tentatively TRBD1 (6 bases). The CDR3 extends over 13 amino acids. V gave up 6 bases and J gave up 2 bases, with 10 bases separating them. Germline V gene lookup returns CDR1 MGHDK and CDR2 SYGVNS. CDR3 region: CASSTTGNYGYTF. DNA for the CDR3: TGTGCCAGCAGCACGACAGGAAACTATGGCTACACCTTC.

This sequence joins TRBV15 and TRBJ1-5; 7 nucleotides match TRBD1. CDR1 and CDR2 from the germline V gene are LNHNV and YYDKDF (reference sequence). The ends lost 4 bases at V and 7 bases at J; junction bases unmatched: 7. The CDR3 is 14 residues long. In DNA form, the CDR3 reads TGTGCCACCAGCACTTGGGACAGAAGCCAGCCCCAGCATTTT. Its translation is CATSTWDRSQPQHF.

This clone was found a few times. The chain combines TRBV13 with TRBJ2-5, with D perhaps being TRBD1 or TRBD2 (5 bases each). CDR3 size: 15 residues. Germline lookup yields CDR1 PRHDT and CDR2 FYEKMQ (reference sequence). With 1 base removed from V and 2 bases from J, the gap between germline ends came to 11 bases. The DNA for the CDR3 is TGTGCCAGCAGCTTAGCCCAGGGAGTTCAAGAGACCCAGTACTTC. It is translated as CASSLAQGVQETQYF.

Many counts were recorded for this clone. V usage is TRBV2 and J usage is TRBJ1-5; no definite D call. The CDR3 sequence is 13 residues long. Germline V gene sequence: CDR1 SNHLY, CDR2 FYNNEI. V dropped 7 bases and J dropped 2 bases, with 9 bases sitting between them. In DNA form, the CDR3 reads TGTGCCAGCAACTGGGATCGCAATCAGCCCCAGCATTTT. This sequence encodes CASNWDRNQPQHF.

The V and J genes are TRBV25-1 and TRBJ2-1, with unresolved D. The CDR3 has 15 amino acids. The germline CDR1 and CDR2 sequences are MGHDK and SYGVNS. The V end lost 2 bases, the J end lost 4 bases, and 12 bases lay between the germline ends. The DNA for the CDR3 is TGTGCCAGCAGTGAAGGGTATGACAAATACAATGAGCAGTTCTTC. Amino acid sequence: CASSEGYDKYNEQFF.

This clone has at least ten counts. The genes are TRBV7-9 and TRBJ2-3; 10 nucleotides agree with TRBD2. V lost 3 bases and J lost 5; bases outside the gene matches: 11. This CDR3 contains 17 residues. Germline V gene sequence: CDR1 SEHNR, CDR2 FQNEAQ (reference sequence). The DNA for the CDR3 is TGTGCCAGCAGCTTTACTATCCTAGCGGGAGTGAAAGATACGCAGTATTTT. Translating gives CASSFTILAGVKDTQYF.

This clone appeared a few times. J is TRBJ2-5 and V is TRBV6-1; D call uncertain. The CDR3 spans 14 residues. The V and J ends lost 2 bases and 10 bases respectively, with 17 bases between them. From germline, CDR1 is MNHNS and CDR2 SASEGT. CDR3 in amino acids: CASSERVGPIVQYF. CDR3 nucleotides: TGTGCCAGCAGTGAAAGGGTTGGCCCCATTGTCCAGTACTTC.

The chain combines TRBV18 with TRBJ1-5; tentatively, D is TRBD1 (5 bases). This CDR3 has 13 residues. V was clipped by 2 bases and J by 11 bases, with 13 bases between them. Germline CDR1 KGHSH, CDR2 LQKENI. CDR3 protein: CASSPTREGAQHF. CDR3 bases: TGTGCCAGCTCACCAACGCGGGAAGGGGCCCAGCATTTT.